At least ten counts were recorded for the clone carrying this T cell receptor (beta chain). Its antigen is unknown. Germline V gene lookup returns CDR1 KGHDR and CDR2 SFDVKD. Trimming took off 6 bases at V and 5 bases at J, with 12 bases between the two ends. This CDR3 is 13 amino acids long. TCRbeta library construction was performed incorporating unique molecular identifiers. TCRdb analysed the PCR reads with MiXCR anew, one entry per CDR3 protein. The sample has around 190,000 distinct CDR3 sequences, under 8.5% seen once. These data are taken from a study of T-cell reconstitution after alpha-beta-depleted transplantation in children. Overall study results and limits: About two months after transplant, alpha-beta T cells reportedly came from several hundred expanded graft clones. TCRbeta diversity was high at day 60 in some patients (a result of surviving recipient T cells and thymic progenitors). Newly produced T cells mostly accounted for T-cell counts and diversity one year post-transplant.

The sequence came from a boy younger than 10 with acute lymphoblastic leukemia, due to receive a stem cell transplant. The chain combines TRBV24-1 with TRBJ2-5; possibly TRBD1 or TRBD2 for D (6 bases each). This specimen consisted of PBMCs, obtained before TCRalphabeta/CD19-depleted stem cell transplant. CDR3 loop: CATSPGAWETQYF. In DNA, the CDR3 is TGTGCCACCAGTCCGGGGGCATGGGAGACCCAGTACTTC.